These 32 T cell receptor beta chains were all obtained from the same sample, sequenced in a study of blood T cells in healthy people across ages (dated by TCRdb to 2014 to 2015). Libraries were prepared through 5' RACE. The instrument was an Illumina HiSeq 2500. The second PCR ran for about 7 to 11 cycles and used a J-beta primer mix along with a sample-barcoded 5' primer. In-frame beta chains were kept once TCRdb had trimmed the public reads at Q25 with fastp and called clones with MiXCR. A single entry per CDR3 protein holds the most common genes and DNA from its merged rows. Recorded for this sample are under 1,100,000 distinct CDR3 sequences; around 25% of them occurred a single time. Jointly, the top ten make up around 0.75% of the sample. The sample also formed part of further work on T cells of mothers and their children.

Input material: blood. Receptors originate from a girl aged 2 to 9 in good health.

The rearrangement links TRBV7-2 to TRBJ2-5, with no clear D. The germline V gene encodes CDR1 SGHTA and CDR2 FQGNSA. This CDR3 spans 16 amino acids. Trimming shortened V by 4 bases and J by 1 base, and 16 bases separated the two germline ends. The CDR3 sequence: CASSSPDAHPQETQYF. The CDR3, as DNA: TGTGCCAGCAGCTCGCCAGACGCCCACCCCCAAGAGACCCAGTACTTC.

This clonotype was seen a handful of times. This chain links TRBV6-5 with TRBJ2-3; D gene unclear. V gave up 5 bases and J gave up 2 bases, with 11 bases separating them. Germline V gives CDR1 MNHEY, CDR2 SVGAGI. The CDR3 covers 14 residues. CDR3 sequence reads: CASSPGPDTDTQYF. CDR3 sequence (DNA): TGTGCCAGCAGTCCCGGACCGGACACAGATACGCAGTATTTT.

The chain has TRBV11-2 and TRBJ2-5, with 8 bases aligning to TRBD1. In germline, CDR1 is SGHAT, CDR2 FQNNGV. This CDR3 contains 14 residues. V shed 5 bases, J shed 11 bases, and the junction held 13 bases outside the gene matches. The CDR3 DNA is TGTGCCAGCAGCCCCCGACAGGGGACTGGGGAGCAGTACTTC. The encoded protein is CASSPRQGTGEQYF.

V gene TRBV29-1 combines with J gene TRBJ1-1; D remains ambiguous. The V and J ends lost 5 bases and 5 bases respectively, with 6 bases between them. The CDR3 length is 10 residues. Germline CDR1 reads SQVTM; CDR2 reads ANQGSEA. In nucleotides, the CDR3 is TGCAGCGTTTTGTGGACTGAAGCTTTCTTT. Translating it yields CSVLWTEAFF.

This clonotype appeared a few times. The chain joins TRBV13 to TRBJ2-7; D gene unclear. This CDR3 comprises 13 residues. With 5 bases removed from V and 0 bases from J, the gap between germline ends came to 8 bases. Germline V gene data show CDR1 as PRHDT and CDR2 as FYEKMQ (reference sequence). This CDR3 reads CASSADDSYEQYF. The CDR3 nucleotides are TGTGCCAGCAGCGCGGACGACTCCTACGAGCAGTACTTC.

V is TRBV14 and J is TRBJ2-1; maybe TRBD2 (6 bases). The ends were cut back, 2 bases at V and 10 bases at J, with 12 bases in the middle. This CDR3 is built from 13 residues. The germline V gene encodes CDR1 SGHDN and CDR2 FVKESK. CDR3 sequence (DNA): TGTGCCAGCAGCCAATCGTGGAGGGTGGAGCAGTTCTTC. Translating gives CASSQSWRVEQFF.

This sequence joins TRBV11-2 and TRBJ2-7, with TRBD1 matching 7 bases. Trimming took 8 bases from V and 0 from J; bases not matched to a gene: 13. The CDR3 covers 16 residues. Germline V gives CDR1 SGHAT, CDR2 FQNNGV. In DNA form, the CDR3 reads TGTGCCAGCTCTATTCCCCGGGACAGTCTCTCCTACGAGCAGTACTTC. It translates to CASSIPRDSLSYEQYF. Supplemented by reference TRBV11-2 and TRBJ2-7, the full variable domain reads EAGVAQSPRYKIIEKRQSVAFWCNPISGHATLYWYQQILGQGPKLLIQFQNNGVVDDSQLPKDRFSAERLKGVDSTLKIQPAKLEDSAVYLCASSIPRDSLSYEQYFGPGTRLTVT.

This clonotype was seen a few times. This chain links TRBV2 with TRBJ2-7, with D perhaps TRBD1 (5 bases). The germline CDR1 and CDR2 sequences are SNHLY and FYNNEI. The CDR3 is 14 residues long. V lost 6 bases and J lost 3, with 15 bases in between. The CDR3 region has the DNA TGTGCCAGCAGCGCCAGACAGTTGGACTACGAGCAGTACTTC. Amino acids: CASSARQLDYEQYF.

The chain couples TRBV9 to TRBJ1-4; D is undetermined. In germline, CDR1 is SGDLS, CDR2 YYNGEE. The CDR3 totals 13 residues. The germline V and J ends were trimmed by 0 bases and 6 bases, with 6 bases remaining between them. CDR3 amino acids: CASSVGVDEKLFF. The CDR3 bases are TGTGCCAGCAGCGTAGGAGTCGATGAAAAACTGTTTTTT.

The rearrangement links TRBV7-9 to TRBJ2-5, with unresolved D. V was pared by 2 bases and J by 1 base, with 11 bases between. The CDR3 sequence is 15 residues long. Per the germline V gene, CDR1 is SEHNR and CDR2 is FQNEAQ (reference sequence). The chain's CDR3 is CASSLPLGPQETQYF. The CDR3 bases are TGTGCCAGCAGCTTACCCTTAGGACCCCAAGAGACCCAGTACTTC.

Only a few counts were recorded for this clonotype. This sequence joins TRBV10-2 and TRBJ2-5; tentative D call: TRBD2 (5 bases). This CDR3 region has 14 residues. Deletions cut 0 bases from V and 2 bases from J, with 7 bases between. Looked up from germline, CDR1 is WSHSY and CDR2 is SAAADI. The CDR3 protein is CASSESGVQETQYF. CDR3 DNA sequence: TGCGCCAGCAGTGAGTCGGGAGTTCAAGAGACCCAGTACTTC.

V is TRBV27 and J is TRBJ2-5; TRBD1 matches 7 bases. V lost 6 bases and J lost 5; bases outside the gene matches: 15. The CDR3 length is 16 residues. Germline lookup yields CDR1 MNHEY and CDR2 SMNVEV (reference sequence). CDR3 coding DNA: TGTGCCAGCAGCCTTCGCCAGGGGGAGAGGAGGGAGACCCAGTACTTC. Its protein product is CASSLRQGERRETQYF.

The genes are TRBV15 and TRBJ2-6; D might be TRBD1 (6 bases). Trimming removed 0 bases at V and 2 bases at J, with 11 bases between. Germline CDR1 and CDR2: LNHNV and YYDKDF (reference sequence). This CDR3 contains 17 residues. CDR3 protein: CATSREYRDPGANVLTF. CDR3 DNA: TGTGCCACCAGCAGAGAGTACAGGGACCCTGGGGCCAACGTCCTGACTTTC.

The V call is TRBV19, the J call TRBJ2-1; tentative D call: TRBD2 (6 bases). The CDR3 is made up of 12 amino acids. V lost 9 bases, J lost 5 bases, and 11 bases lay in between. Germline assignment: CDR1 LNHDA and CDR2 SQIVND (reference sequence). CDR3: CASAGPNNEQFF. The CDR3 DNA reads as TGTGCCAGCGCGGGACCAAACAATGAGCAGTTCTTC.

Only a few counts were recorded for this clonotype. The chain is built from TRBV6-5 and TRBJ1-1; unclear D gene. This CDR3 has 13 residues. The germline V and J ends were trimmed by 0 bases and 8 bases, with 10 bases remaining between them. Germline assignment: CDR1 MNHEY and CDR2 SVGAGI. The CDR3 coding sequence is TGTGCCAGCAGTTACTCGAAAGTCGGAGAAGCTTTCTTT. It codes for CASSYSKVGEAFF.

The table lists this clonotype with a few counts. The V and J genes are TRBV12-3 or TRBV12-4 and TRBJ2-1; tentatively, D is TRBD1 or TRBD2 (5 bases each). Trimming left V 5 bases short and J 8 bases short, with 19 bases between. The CDR3 totals 15 residues. DNA of the CDR3: TGTGCCAGCAGTGTGGGGGTTGGGGGAGACCATGAGCAGTTCTTC. Translation: CASSVGVGGDHEQFF.

The chain is built from TRBV29-1 and TRBJ1-1, with D maybe TRBD1 (6 bases). The CDR3 runs 14 residues. V was clipped by 7 bases and J by 3 bases, with 18 bases between them. Germline V gives CDR1 SQVTM, CDR2 ANQGSEA. The CDR3 region has the DNA TGCAGCGGGGTGGGGGACAATCCGGACACTGAAGCTTTCTTT. Its protein product is CSGVGDNPDTEAFF.

V usage is TRBV29-1 and J usage is TRBJ2-5; D remains unclear. The J call is uncertain, as TRBJ2-7 better fits the DNA end. The CDR3 is 14 amino acids. The germline V gene encodes CDR1 SQVTM and CDR2 ANQGSEA. CDR3 nucleotides: TGCAGCGCCCAACACAAAAAGCTGTTGGTCGAGCAGTACTTC. Translation: CSAQHKKLLVEQYF.

This clonotype came up a few times. J is TRBJ1-5 and V is TRBV7-2; D remains ambiguous. CDR3 length: 16 amino acids. Germline V lookup: CDR1 SGHTA, CDR2 FQGNSA. The V end was cut by 2 bases, the J end by 3 bases, with 14 bases between. CDR3 residues: CASSLPSNSLNQPQHF. CDR3 nucleotides: TGTGCCAGCAGCTTACCATCTAACAGCCTCAATCAGCCCCAGCATTTT.

The gene calls are TRBV9 and TRBJ1-2, with D perhaps TRBD1 (5 bases). Trimming shortened V by 2 bases and J by 7 bases, and 21 bases separated the two germline ends. Germline values: CDR1 SGDLS, CDR2 YYNGEE. The CDR3 length is 16 residues. CDR3 loop: CASSVWGDPDDGGYTF. The CDR3 DNA follows: TGTGCCAGCAGCGTTTGGGGCGATCCAGACGACGGTGGCTACACCTTC.

The chain employs TRBV6-1 and TRBJ2-1; no firm D call. The assigned J gene may be wrong: the sequence end matches TRBJ2-7 better. The CDR3 sequence is 13 residues long. From germline, CDR1 is MNHNS and CDR2 SASEGT. The CDR3 DNA is TGTGCCAGCAGTGAGGCGGAAACCTACGAGCAGTACTTC. Encoded protein: CASSEAETYEQYF.

In its sample, this clonotype was seen a few times. V gene TRBV7-8 combines with J gene TRBJ1-1; tentative D call: TRBD1 (5 bases). The CDR3 loop spans 16 amino acids. The germline V gene has CDR1 SGHVS and CDR2 FQNEAQ. V gave up 5 bases and J gave up 2 bases, with 18 bases separating them. The CDR3 bases are TGTGCCAGCAGCCAATGGGGGGGAATAGCCAACACTGAAGCTTTCTTT. Residues: CASSQWGGIANTEAFF.

The chain is built from TRBV28 and TRBJ2-5; D remains ambiguous. The CDR3 contains 14 residues. Trimming shortened V by 5 bases and J by 4 bases, and 14 bases separated the two germline ends. Germline-derived CDR1 and CDR2 are MDHEN and SYDVKM. CDR3 amino acids: CASSPSTWTETQYF. The CDR3 nucleotides are TGTGCCAGCAGTCCCTCCACATGGACAGAGACCCAGTACTTC.

The chain uses TRBV24-1 and TRBJ2-7; D might be TRBD2 (5 bases). Trimming removed 5 bases at V and 3 bases at J, with 13 bases between. The CDR3 runs to 14 residues. CDR1 and CDR2 (germline): KGHDR, SFDVKD. CDR3 amino acids: CATSATGGDYEQYF. Here the CDR3 DNA reads TGTGCCACCAGTGCGACCGGAGGCGACTACGAGCAGTACTTC.

This clonotype has more than one count but fewer than ten. This rearrangement joins TRBV9 to TRBJ2-3, with TRBD2 matching over 7 bases. The germline V gene encodes CDR1 SGDLS and CDR2 YYNGEE. The CDR3 spans 16 residues. J gave up 5 bases and V 5 bases, and 14 bases lay outside the gene matches. CDR3 DNA: TGTGCCAGCAGTCTCCCTGTGGGGGGGAGAGGAGATACGCAGTATTTT. This translates into CASSLPVGGRGDTQYF.

The genes are TRBV15 and TRBJ2-5, with a tentative D call TRBD2 (6 bases). Germline CDR1 is LNHNV and CDR2 is YYDKDF (reference sequence). CDR3 length: 15 amino acids. The V gene lost 3 bases and the J gene lost 5 bases, with 16 bases spanning the gap. The CDR3 nucleotides read TGTGCCACCAGCAGCCGGCCCGGGAGCTTGGAGACCCAGTACTTC. It encodes CATSSRPGSLETQYF.

The V gene is TRBV28, the J gene TRBJ1-4; no clear D. Germline lookup yields CDR1 MDHEN and CDR2 SYDVKM. The CDR3 covers 20 residues. Trimming left V 3 bases short and J 0 bases short, with 23 bases between. The CDR3 DNA reads as TGTGCCAGCAGTTTCCGTCTTTTCTCAACAGTTCTTGCAACTAATGAAAAACTGTTTTTT. It translates to CASSFRLFSTVLATNEKLFF.

Details on this clonotype: An end of the junction differs from the germline gene, which may be a read error. The rearrangement joins TRBV6-5 to TRBJ1-1; D is ambiguous. The CDR3 spans 14 residues. CDR1 MNHEY and CDR2 SVGAGI come from the germline V gene. The CDR3 nucleotides are TGTGCCAGCAGTTACGACCGCTTGGGCACTGAAGCCTTCTTT. Amino acid sequence: CASSYDRLGTEAFF.

The V gene is TRBV12-3 or TRBV12-4, the J gene TRBJ2-5; maybe TRBD2 (6 bases). The CDR3 loop spans 15 amino acids. Trimming took off 6 bases at V and 5 bases at J, with 19 bases between the two ends. As DNA, the CDR3 is TGTGCCAGCAGACCCGTTGGGGGAGGCCCGGAGACCCAGTACTTC. Amino acid sequence: CASRPVGGGPETQYF.

The CDR3 here is CASSTAGGSDEQYF. For the CDR3, the DNA is TGCGCCAGCAGCACAGCGGGAGGTAGCGACGAGCAGTACTTC. The chain links TRBV10-2 to TRBJ2-7; 9 nucleotides agree with TRBD2. Germline values: CDR1 WSHSY, CDR2 SAAADI. V dropped 6 bases and J dropped 5; count of bases not matched to a gene: 8. This CDR3 has 14 amino acids.

The V call is TRBV11-3, the J call TRBJ2-4, with 8 bases lining up with TRBD2. The CDR3 totals 15 residues. Germline V gives CDR1 SGHNT, CDR2 YENEEA. With V trimmed by 0 bases and J by 7 bases, 5 bases remained unmatched. CDR3 in amino acids: CASSLDGGGPNIQYF. The CDR3 coding sequence is TGTGCCAGCAGCTTAGATGGCGGGGGGCCGAACATTCAGTACTTC.

This clonotype was counted only a few times. The rearrangement links TRBV6-2 or TRBV6-3 to TRBJ2-3; D is uncertain. CDR1 and CDR2 from the germline V gene are MNHEY and SVGEGT. V was cut by 7 bases and J by 1 base, with 18 bases left in between. The CDR3 sequence is 16 residues long. CDR3 in amino acids: CASTKGSEWGTDTQYF. For the CDR3, the DNA is TGTGCCAGCACCAAAGGCTCGGAGTGGGGCACAGATACGCAGTATTTT.